The 7 T cell receptor beta chains presented below share a single source sample, sequenced in a study of cytomegalovirus exposure and HLA in healthy donors. Amplification used 60 Vbeta primers and 13 Jbeta primers. The repertoire was sequenced with immunoSEQ multiplex PCR; TCRdb's copy has only in-frame clones and lacks some. The table shows 55,000 to 80,000 clones, with around four fifths occurring only once. The specimen sequenced was PBMCs. The receptors stem from a woman between 25 and 40 years old in good health and CMV-seropositive.

The CDR3 nucleotides read TGCGCCAGCAGCCAGGATTATAGCAATCAGCCCCAGCATTTT. Residues: CASSQDYSNQPQHF. The J gene is TRBJ1-5, the V gene TRBV5-1; D not resolved. The CDR3 is 14 residues long. Germline-derived CDR1 and CDR2 are SGHRS and YFSETQ. Between the trimmed V and J ends, which lost 4 bases and 0 bases, there was a span of 8 bases.

The gene calls are TRBV7-9 and TRBJ1-1; 8 bases map to TRBD1. The CDR3 sequence is 16 residues long. V shed 1 base and J 0 bases; nucleotides not matched to a gene: 4. The V gene's germline CDR1 is SEHNR and CDR2 FQNEAQ (reference sequence). Here the CDR3 DNA reads TGTGCCAGCAGCTTAGGGACAGGGTTTGTGAACACTGAAGCTTTCTTT. It specifies CASSLGTGFVNTEAFF.

The chain joins TRBV4-1 to TRBJ2-1; 8 nucleotides line up with TRBD2. Unmatched junction bases numbered 2, after V lost 10 bases and J lost 0 bases. The germline V gene has CDR1 MGHRA and CDR2 YSYEKL. The length of the CDR3 is 13 residues. This CDR3 is CATGGGSYNEQFF. The CDR3 bases are TGCGCCACCGGGGGGGGCTCCTACAATGAGCAGTTCTTC.

The table lists this clone with a few counts. A junction boundary mismatches the germline segment, possibly from a read error. This rearrangement joins TRBV5-1 to TRBJ2-3; 7 bases map to TRBD1. There are 14 residues in the CDR3. Looked up from germline, CDR1 is SGHRS and CDR2 is YFSETQ. This chain's CDR3 is CASSLMLEQGHSSF. The CDR3 DNA follows: TGCGCCAGCAGCTTGATGTTGGAACAGGGGCACTCCAGTTTT. The complete variable domain, with remaining parts taken from reference TRBV5-1 and TRBJ2-3, reads KAGVTQTPRYLIKTRGQQVTLSCSPISGHRSVSWYQQTPGQGLQFLFEYFSETQRNKGNFPGRFSGRQFSNSRSEMNVSTLELGDSALYLCASSLMLEQGHSSFGPGTRLTVL.

For this clone: The same CDR3 also results from other DNA sequences found in this sample. The chain is built from TRBV30 and TRBJ1-1; D remains unclear. Trimming stripped 4 bases from V and 1 base from J, with 7 bases between. This CDR3 contains 12 residues. Per the germline V gene, CDR1 is GTSNPN and CDR2 is SVGIG (reference sequence). CDR3 sequence (DNA): TGTGCCTGGATCTTCGGGAACACTGAAGCTTTCTTT. It encodes CAWIFGNTEAFF. The full variable domain, rest sourced from reference TRBV30 and TRBJ1-1, is SQTIHQWPATLVQPVGSPLSLECTVEGTSNPNLYWYRQAAGRGLQLLFYSVGIGQISSEVPQNLSASRPQDRQFILSSKKLLLSDSGFYLCAWIFGNTEAFFGQGTRLTVV.

By share, this clone ranks as medium-sized (0.01 to 0.1%). The gene calls are TRBV11-2 and TRBJ2-3, with TRBD1 as a possible D gene (6 bases). Per germline, CDR1 SGHAT and CDR2 FQNNGV. V gave up 8 bases and J gave up 4 bases, with 10 bases separating them. This CDR3 has 12 residues. CDR3 loop: CASRQVSDTQYF. CDR3 sequence (DNA): TGTGCCAGCCGACAGGTTTCAGATACGCAGTATTTT.

This clone was picked up one time. The chain couples TRBV29-1 to TRBJ1-4; D remains ambiguous. The CDR3 has 14 amino acids. Germline CDR1 SQVTM, CDR2 ANQGSEA. Deletions cut 5 bases from V and 1 base from J, with 11 bases between. The CDR3 nucleotides read TGCAGCGTTTCGGGAGAGTTAACTAATGAAAAACTGTTTTTT. Amino acids: CSVSGELTNEKLFF. The whole variable domain, filled in from reference TRBV29-1 and TRBJ1-4, reads SAVISQKPSRDICQRGTSLTIQCQVDSQVTMMFWYRQQPGQSLTLIATANQGSEATYESGFVIDKFPISRPNLTFSTLTVSNMSPEDSSIYLCSVSGELTNEKLFFGSGTQLSVL.